The clone carrying this TCR beta chain was observed a handful of times. The antigen is not known. This record comes from a study of T cells in localized non-small cell lung cancer. Study outcomes and limitations: The appearance of a median roughly 53 of the top 100 tumor clones was seen in adjacent lung. It was uninvolved adjacent lung that showed the highest T cell clonality, exceeding tumor. Tumor samples were not multi-region, leaving intratumor heterogeneity unexcluded. Longer overall survival was associated with a higher density of T cells in the blood.

Repertoires were generated with immunoSEQ multiplex PCR, while TCRdb's copy carries only in-frame clones and drops some. The sample shows about 77,000 clones, approximately 90% of them seen only once. Trimming pared 3 bases from V and 3 bases from J, leaving 15 bases between. The CDR3 covers 15 residues. The germline V gene encodes CDR1 SGHDT and CDR2 YYEEEE. The sequence came from a woman aged 35 to 70 with stage I squamous cell lung carcinoma. This chain connects TRBV5-6 to TRBJ1-1; D is unclear. This material consisted of peripheral blood, taken before any cancer treatment. CDR3 sequence reads: CASSSMGFGDTEAFF. The CDR3 nucleotides are TGTGCCAGCAGCTCTATGGGTTTTGGTGACACTGAAGCTTTCTTT.